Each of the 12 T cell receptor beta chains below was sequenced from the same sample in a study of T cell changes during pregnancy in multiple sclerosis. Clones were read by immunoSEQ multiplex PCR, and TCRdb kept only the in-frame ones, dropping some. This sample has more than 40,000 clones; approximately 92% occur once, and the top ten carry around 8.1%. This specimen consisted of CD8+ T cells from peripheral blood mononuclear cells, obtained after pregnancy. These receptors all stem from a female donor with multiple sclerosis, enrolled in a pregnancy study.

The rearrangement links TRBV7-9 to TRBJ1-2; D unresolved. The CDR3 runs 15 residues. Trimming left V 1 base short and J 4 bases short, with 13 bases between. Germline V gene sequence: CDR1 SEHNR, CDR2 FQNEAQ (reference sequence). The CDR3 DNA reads TGTGCCAGCAGCTTAGTCTCGCTGCGACTCTATGGCTACACCTTC. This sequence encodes CASSLVSLRLYGYTF.

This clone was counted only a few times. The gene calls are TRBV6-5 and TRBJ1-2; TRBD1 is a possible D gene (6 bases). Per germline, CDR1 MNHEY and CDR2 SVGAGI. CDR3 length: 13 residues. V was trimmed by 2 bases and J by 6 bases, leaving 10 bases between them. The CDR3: CASSYPGVDGYTF. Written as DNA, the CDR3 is TGTGCCAGCAGTTACCCAGGGGTTGATGGCTACACCTTC.

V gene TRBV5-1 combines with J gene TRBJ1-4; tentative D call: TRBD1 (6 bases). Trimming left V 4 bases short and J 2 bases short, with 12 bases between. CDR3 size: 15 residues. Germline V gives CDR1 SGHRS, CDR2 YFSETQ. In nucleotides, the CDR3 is TGCGCCAGCAGCCTTTACAGGGCGACTAATGAAAAACTGTTTTTT. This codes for CASSLYRATNEKLFF.

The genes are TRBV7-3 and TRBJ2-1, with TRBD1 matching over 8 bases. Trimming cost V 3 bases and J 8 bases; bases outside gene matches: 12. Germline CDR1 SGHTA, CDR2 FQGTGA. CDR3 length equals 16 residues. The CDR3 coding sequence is TGTGCCAGCAGCTTGTCTGCAGGGGGCTCTCGGGATGAGCAGTTCTTC. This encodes CASSLSAGGSRDEQFF.

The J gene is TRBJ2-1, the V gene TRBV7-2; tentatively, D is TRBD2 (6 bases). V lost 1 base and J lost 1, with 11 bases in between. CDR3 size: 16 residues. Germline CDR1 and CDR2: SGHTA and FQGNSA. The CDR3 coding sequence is TGTGCCAGCAGCTTAGGTGTGACTAGGTCCTACAATGAGCAGTTCTTC. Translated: CASSLGVTRSYNEQFF.

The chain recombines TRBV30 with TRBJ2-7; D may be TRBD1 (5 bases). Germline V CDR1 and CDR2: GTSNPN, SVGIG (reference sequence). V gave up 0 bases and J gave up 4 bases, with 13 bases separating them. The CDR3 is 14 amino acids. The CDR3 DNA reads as TGTGCCTGGAGTGTAACAAGGGGTCGGTACGAGCAGTACTTC. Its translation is CAWSVTRGRYEQYF.

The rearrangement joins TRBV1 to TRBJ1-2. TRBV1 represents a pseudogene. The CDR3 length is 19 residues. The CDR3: CTSSPFRLEPEGSNYGYTF. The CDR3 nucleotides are TGCACCAGCAGCCCTTTTAGGTTGGAGCCGGAAGGATCTAACTATGGCTACACCTTC.

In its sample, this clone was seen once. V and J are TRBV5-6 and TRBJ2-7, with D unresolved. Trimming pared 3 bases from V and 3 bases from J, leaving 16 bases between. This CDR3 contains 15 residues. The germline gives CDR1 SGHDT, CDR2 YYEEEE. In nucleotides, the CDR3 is TGTGCCAGCAGCTCCAACTTATACTACGACTACGAGCAGTACTTC. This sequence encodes CASSSNLYYDYEQYF.

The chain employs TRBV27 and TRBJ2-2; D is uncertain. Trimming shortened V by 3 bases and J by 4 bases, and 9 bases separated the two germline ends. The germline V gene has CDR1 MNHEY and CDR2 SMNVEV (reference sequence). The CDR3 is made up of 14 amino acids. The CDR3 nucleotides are TGTGCCAGCAGTTTTCAGTTTCGCACCGGGGAGCTGTTTTTT. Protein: CASSFQFRTGELFF.

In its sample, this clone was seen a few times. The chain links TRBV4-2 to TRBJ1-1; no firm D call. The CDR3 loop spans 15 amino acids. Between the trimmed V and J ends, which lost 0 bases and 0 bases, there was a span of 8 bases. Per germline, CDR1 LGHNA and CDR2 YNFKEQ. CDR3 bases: TGTGCCAGCAGCCAAGAGGGCAGGATGAACACTGAAGCTTTCTTT. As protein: CASSQEGRMNTEAFF.

The CDR3 loop reads CASSIGGTENYEQYF. CDR3 coding DNA: TGTGCCAGTAGTATAGGTGGGACAGAGAACTACGAGCAGTACTTC. The rearrangement uses TRBV19 and TRBJ2-7, with TRBD1 matching 7 bases. This CDR3 region has 15 residues. From germline, CDR1 is LNHDA and CDR2 SQIVND (reference sequence). The trim removed 1 base at V and 3 bases at J, leaving 6 bases unmatched.

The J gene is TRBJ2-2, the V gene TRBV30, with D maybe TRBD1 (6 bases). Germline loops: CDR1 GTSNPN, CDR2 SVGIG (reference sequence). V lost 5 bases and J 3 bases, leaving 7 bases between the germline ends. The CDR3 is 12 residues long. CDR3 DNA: TGTGCCTGGGGACAGTACACCGGGGAGCTGTTTTTT. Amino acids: CAWGQYTGELFF.